These T cell receptor beta chains were read from a single sample in a study of a mutant IDH1 vaccine in newly diagnosed glioma. Their antigen targets remain unknown. Measured with immunoSEQ multiplex PCR; TCRdb has only the in-frame clones, and not every one. The data show around 40,000 clones, approximately 76% seen once. Here the sequenced sample was PBMCs, taken from a glioma patient whose treatment included an IDH1 peptide vaccine. These receptors came from a man aged 45-65 years with glioma. The CDR3 runs from the conserved cysteine through the conserved F or W. Fields, in order: D gene, CDR3 length, clone size, V gene, J gene, CDR3 protein, CDR3 DNA. D genes are given only for firm matches. Rows may omit the clone size; those that give it use once, few, many or a size class.

.	17	few	TRBV19	TRBJ2-1	CASSRTIRGAEYNEQFF	TGTGCCAGTAGTAGGACTATCAGGGGGGCGGAATACAATGAGCAGTTCTTC
.	16	.	TRBV4-1	TRBJ1-6	CASSLSPAEFNSPLHF	TGCGCCAGCAGCCTAAGCCCGGCAGAATTTAATTCACCCCTCCACTTT
TRBD1	17	.	TRBV4-1	TRBJ1-5	CASSQKRGQGGNQPQHF	TGCGCCAGCAGCCAAAAGAGGGGACAGGGAGGCAATCAGCCCCAGCATTTT
TRBD1	16	once	TRBV15	TRBJ1-6	CATSRDRQGAGSPLHF	TGTGCCACCAGCAGAGATAGGCAGGGGGCAGGATCACCCCTCCACTTT
.	13	.	TRBV7-9	TRBJ1-1	CASSPHFDTEAFF	TGTGCCAGCAGCCCCCATTTCGACACTGAAGCTTTCTTT
TRBD1	15	medium-sized	TRBV25-1	TRBJ1-1	CASSPTPQGATEAFF	TGTGCCAGCAGCCCCACCCCACAGGGGGCCACTGAAGCTTTCTTT
TRBD2	13	.	TRBV29-1	TRBJ2-1	CSVPGLVSNEQFF	TGCAGCGTTCCGGGACTAGTCTCCAATGAGCAGTTCTTC
.	13	.	TRBV25-1	TRBJ1-1	CASSAPLNTEAFF	TGTGCCAGCAGTGCCCCCCTGAACACTGAAGCTTTCTTT
.	13	few	TRBV7-2	TRBJ1-5	CASSLASDQPQHF	TGTGCCAGCAGCTTAGCCTCCGATCAGCCCCAGCATTTT
TRBD1	13	.	TRBV6-6	TRBJ1-2	CASSGPDRVGYTF	TGTGCCAGCAGTGGCCCGGACAGGGTTGGCTACACCTTC
.	14	.	TRBV25-1	TRBJ2-7	CASSDFGQRYEQYF	TGTGCCAGCAGTGATTTCGGACAACGCTACGAGCAGTACTTC
.	13	.	TRBV5-6	TRBJ2-7	CASSIDSSYEQYF	TGTGCCAGCAGCATAGACAGCTCCTACGAGCAGTACTTC
.	15	once	TRBV7-6	TRBJ2-1	CASSPIAGQINEQFF	TGTGCCAGCAGCCCTATCGCGGGACAGATTAATGAGCAGTTCTTC
TRBD1	12	.	TRBV2	TRBJ2-5	CASRGQTETQYF	TGTGCCAGCAGGGGACAGACGGAGACCCAGTACTTC
.	12	.	TRBV30	TRBJ1-2	CAWSVLYYGYTF	TGTGCCTGGAGTGTCCTCTACTATGGCTACACCTTC